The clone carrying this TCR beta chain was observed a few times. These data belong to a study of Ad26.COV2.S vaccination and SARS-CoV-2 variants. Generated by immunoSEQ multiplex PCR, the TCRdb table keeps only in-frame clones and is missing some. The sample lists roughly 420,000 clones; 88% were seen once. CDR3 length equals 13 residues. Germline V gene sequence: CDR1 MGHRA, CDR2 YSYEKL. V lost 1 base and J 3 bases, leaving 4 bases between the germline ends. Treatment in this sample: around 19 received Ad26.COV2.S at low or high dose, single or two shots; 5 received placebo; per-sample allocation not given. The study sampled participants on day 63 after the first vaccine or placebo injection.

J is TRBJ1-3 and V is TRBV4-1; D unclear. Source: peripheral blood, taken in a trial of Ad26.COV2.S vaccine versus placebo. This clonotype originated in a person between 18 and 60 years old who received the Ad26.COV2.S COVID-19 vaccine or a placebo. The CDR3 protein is CASSQVDGNTIYF. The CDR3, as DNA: TGCGCCAGCAGCCAAGTGGATGGAAACACCATATATTTT.